The rows below give T cell receptor beta chains drawn from one sample of a study of T cells after yellow fever vaccination. TCRdb re-analysed the 5' RACE reads in MiXCR, keeping a single row per CDR3 protein. The data contain about 500,000 distinct CDR3 sequences, around 17% of them seen just once; the ten biggest clones take up 15% to 20%. The sample was PBMCs, taken 5 to 6 days after the first yellow fever vaccination. The source of these receptors is a man between 18 and 35 years old who received the YFV17D yellow fever vaccine. Both conserved end residues are part of each CDR3. The D gene is left open where the match is weak. Not every row has a clone size; where given, it reads once, few, many or a size class.

v_call,cdr3_length,j_call,clone_size,d_call,cdr3_nt,cdr3_aa
TRBV7-9,15,TRBJ1-3,once,NA,TGTGCCAGCAGCCCGATCGGGGGAGCTGGAAACACCATATATTTT,CASSPIGGAGNTIYF
TRBV5-4,19,TRBJ2-2,NA,TRBD2,TGTGCCAGCAGCTTGGGAGGTCTAGCGGGGGGGCCGGACACCGGGGAGCTGTTTTTT,CASSLGGLAGGPDTGELFF
TRBV5-1,14,TRBJ2-7,NA,NA,TGCGCCAGCAGCTTGCGGGGTGACAACTACGAGCAGTACTTC,CASSLRGDNYEQYF
TRBV7-9,15,TRBJ2-7,few,TRBD1,TGTGCCAGCAGCTTAACGACAGGGGGTTCCTACGAGCAGTACTTC,CASSLTTGGSYEQYF
TRBV12-3/TRBV12-4,13,TRBJ1-1,NA,NA,TGTGCCAGCAGGATTACACTGAACACTGAAGCTTTCTTT,CASRITLNTEAFF
TRBV4-2,18,TRBJ2-5,NA,TRBD2,TGTGCCAGCAGCCAACGGATTCCGGCTAGCGGGGGCGGAGAGACCCAGTACTTC,CASSQRIPASGGGETQYF
TRBV10-3,14,TRBJ1-1,few,NA,TGTGCCATCAGTGAGTCTTACGGAAACACTGAAGCTTTCTTT,CAISESYGNTEAFF
TRBV6-1,13,TRBJ1-1,few,NA,TGTGCCAGCAGCCGGTTTCGGGGGACTGAAGCTTTCTTT,CASSRFRGTEAFF
TRBV11-2,15,TRBJ2-5,NA,NA,TGTGCCAGCAGCCACGGGACGGCCTTCCAAGAGACCCAGTACTTC,CASSHGTAFQETQYF
TRBV14,19,TRBJ2-3,NA,NA,TGTGCCAGCAGCCAGTCGGGGGGCGCCCGTACAGTCGGGCACTTTTCGCAGTATTTT,CASSQSGGARTVGHFSQYF
TRBV27,16,TRBJ2-5,many,TRBD2,TGTGCCAGCAGTCCCCGGGGACTAGCGCCGCCGTGGACCCAGTACTTC,CASSPRGLAPPWTQYF
TRBV4-3,15,TRBJ2-3,few,NA,TGCGCCAGCAGCCAAGACGTGGGGGTCACAGATACGCAGTATTTT,CASSQDVGVTDTQYF
TRBV5-1,14,TRBJ2-5,NA,TRBD1,TGCGCCAGCGGTGGACAGGGGGCAACAGAGACCCAGTACTTC,CASGGQGATETQYF
TRBV12-3/TRBV12-4,14,TRBJ2-1,few,NA,TGTGCCAGCAGTGCGCTAGCGCCGGGTAATGAGCAGTTCTTC,CASSALAPGNEQFF
TRBV20-1,13,TRBJ2-2,NA,NA,TGCAGCCAGTCCGGGGCGAACACCGGGGAGCTGTTTTTT,CSQSGANTGELFF
TRBV7-2,13,TRBJ1-5,many,NA,TGTGCCAGCAGCCAATCCCGCAATCAGCCCCAGCATTTT,CASSQSRNQPQHF
TRBV20-1,16,TRBJ2-1,NA,TRBD2,TGCAGTGCTAGAGTAATAGCGGGGGGCCCGGGGGATGAGCAGTTCTTC,CSARVIAGGPGDEQFF
TRBV5-1,15,TRBJ2-1,few,NA,TGCGCCAGCAGCTTGGTAGCAGGGCGTGACAATGAGCAGTTCTTC,CASSLVAGRDNEQFF
TRBV12-3/TRBV12-4,15,TRBJ2-1,few,TRBD2,TGTGCCAGCAATCCCCTAGCGGGGGGGACGGATGAGCAGTTCTTC,CASNPLAGGTDEQFF
TRBV7-2,16,TRBJ2-1,many,NA,TGTGCCAGCTTCCCGAGGGGGGCGAGCTCCTACAATGAGCAGTTCTTC,CASFPRGASSYNEQFF
TRBV5-1,15,TRBJ2-5,few,TRBD1,TGCGCCAGCAGCTATTGGACAGGGCCGGGGGAGACCCAGTACTTC,CASSYWTGPGETQYF
TRBV20-1,13,TRBJ2-1,many,NA,TGCAGTGCCACGGGATACTCCTACAATGAGCAGTTCTTC,CSATGYSYNEQFF
TRBV4-2,20,TRBJ2-3,few,TRBD1,TGTGCCAGCAGCCAGGACAGGGGATGGGCCGGGGTGAAAGGCACAGATACGCAGTATTTT,CASSQDRGWAGVKGTDTQYF
TRBV7-3,13,TRBJ2-1,NA,TRBD1,TGTGCCAGCAGCTTAACGGACCGGGACAGGGTCTTCTTC,CASSLTDRDRVFF
TRBV6-5,17,TRBJ2-1,few,NA,TGTGCCAGCAGTTACCCCCGGGGGCAGGGTGCCTACAATGAGCAGTTCTTC,CASSYPRGQGAYNEQFF
TRBV7-6,17,TRBJ2-5,NA,NA,TGTGCCAGCAGCTTATGGCTAAGTGTACAGAGCCAAGAGACCCAGTACTTC,CASSLWLSVQSQETQYF
TRBV15,17,TRBJ2-5,few,NA,TGTGCCACCAGCAGAGTGGAGGGGGGGCGAAGTGGAGAGACCCAGTACTTC,CATSRVEGGRSGETQYF